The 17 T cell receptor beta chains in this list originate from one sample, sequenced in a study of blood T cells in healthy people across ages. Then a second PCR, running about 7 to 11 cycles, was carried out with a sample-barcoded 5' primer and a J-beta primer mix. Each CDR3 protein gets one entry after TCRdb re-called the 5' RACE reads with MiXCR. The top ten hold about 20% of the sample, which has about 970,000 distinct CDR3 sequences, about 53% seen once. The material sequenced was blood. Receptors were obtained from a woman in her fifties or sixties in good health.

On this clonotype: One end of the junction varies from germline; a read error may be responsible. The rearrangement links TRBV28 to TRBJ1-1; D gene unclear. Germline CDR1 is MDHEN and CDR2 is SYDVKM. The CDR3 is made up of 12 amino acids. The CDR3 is CASQLTVTEAFF. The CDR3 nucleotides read TGTGCCAGCCAGCTCACGGTCACTGAGGCTTTCTTT.

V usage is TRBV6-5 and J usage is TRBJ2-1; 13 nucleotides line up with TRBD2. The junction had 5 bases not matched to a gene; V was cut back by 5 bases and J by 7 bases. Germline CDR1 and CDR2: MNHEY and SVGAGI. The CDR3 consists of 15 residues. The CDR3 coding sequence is TGTGCCAGCAGTAGGGCGGGACTAGCGGGGAATGAGCAGTTCTTC. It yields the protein CASSRAGLAGNEQFF.

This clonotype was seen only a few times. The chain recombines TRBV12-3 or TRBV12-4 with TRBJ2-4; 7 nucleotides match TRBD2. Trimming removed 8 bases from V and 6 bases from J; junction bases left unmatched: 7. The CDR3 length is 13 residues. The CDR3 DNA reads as TGTGCCAGCGCGTCTAGCGGCTTAAACATTCAGTACTTC. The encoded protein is CASASSGLNIQYF.

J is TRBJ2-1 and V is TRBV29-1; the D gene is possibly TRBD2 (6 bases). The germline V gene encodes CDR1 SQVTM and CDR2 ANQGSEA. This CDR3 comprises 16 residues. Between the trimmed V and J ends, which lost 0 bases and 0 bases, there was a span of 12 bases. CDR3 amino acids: CSVEDPAGNSYNEQFF. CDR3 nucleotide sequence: TGCAGCGTTGAAGATCCTGCGGGGAACTCCTACAATGAGCAGTTCTTC.

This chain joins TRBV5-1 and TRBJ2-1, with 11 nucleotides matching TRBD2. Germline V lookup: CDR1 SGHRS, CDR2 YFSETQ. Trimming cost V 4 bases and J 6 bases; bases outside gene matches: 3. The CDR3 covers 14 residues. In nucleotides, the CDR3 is TGCGCCAGCAGCGGCGGGACTAGCGGCAATGAGCAGTTCTTC. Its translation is CASSGGTSGNEQFF. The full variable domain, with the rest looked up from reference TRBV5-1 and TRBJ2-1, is KAGVTQTPRYLIKTRGQQVTLSCSPISGHRSVSWYQQTPGQGLQFLFEYFSETQRNKGNFPGRFSGRQFSNSRSEMNVSTLELGDSALYLCASSGGTSGNEQFFGPGTRLTVL.

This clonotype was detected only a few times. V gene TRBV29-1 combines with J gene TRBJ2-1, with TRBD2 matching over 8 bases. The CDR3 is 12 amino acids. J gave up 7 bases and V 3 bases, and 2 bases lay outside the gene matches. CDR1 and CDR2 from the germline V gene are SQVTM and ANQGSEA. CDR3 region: CSVEASGNEQFF. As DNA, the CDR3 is TGCAGCGTTGAGGCTAGCGGGAATGAGCAGTTCTTC.

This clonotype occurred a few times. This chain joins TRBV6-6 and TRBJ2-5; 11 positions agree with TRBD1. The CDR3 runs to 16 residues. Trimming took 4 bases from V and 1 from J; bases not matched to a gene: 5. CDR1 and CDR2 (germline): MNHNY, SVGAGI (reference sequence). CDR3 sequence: CASSLGGTGGQETQYF. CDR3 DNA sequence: TGTGCCAGCAGTTTGGGGGGGACAGGGGGCCAAGAGACCCAGTACTTC.

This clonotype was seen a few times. The CDR3 sequence is CASSFRGQGTEKLFF. The CDR3 DNA sequence: TGTGCCAGCAGTTTCCGGGGGCAGGGTACCGAAAAACTGTTTTTT. The V call is TRBV6-6, the J call TRBJ1-4; TRBD1 is a possible D gene (6 bases). Deletions cut 4 bases from V and 8 bases from J, with 17 bases between. From germline, CDR1 is MNHNY and CDR2 SVGAGI (reference sequence). This CDR3 region has 15 residues.

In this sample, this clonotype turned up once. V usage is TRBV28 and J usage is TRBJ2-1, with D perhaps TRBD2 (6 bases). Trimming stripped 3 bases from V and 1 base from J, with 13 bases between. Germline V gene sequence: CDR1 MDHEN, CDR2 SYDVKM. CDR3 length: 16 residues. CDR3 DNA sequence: TGTGCCAGCAGTTTTTCTGACGGGAGATCCTACAATGAGCAGTTCTTC. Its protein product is CASSFSDGRSYNEQFF.

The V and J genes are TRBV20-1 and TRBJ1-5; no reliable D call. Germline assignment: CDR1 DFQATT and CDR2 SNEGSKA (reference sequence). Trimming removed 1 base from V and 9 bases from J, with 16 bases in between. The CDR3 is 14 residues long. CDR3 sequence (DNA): TGCAGTGCTAGAGCCCCGGCGGGTTCTCGGCCCCAGCATTTT. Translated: CSARAPAGSRPQHF.

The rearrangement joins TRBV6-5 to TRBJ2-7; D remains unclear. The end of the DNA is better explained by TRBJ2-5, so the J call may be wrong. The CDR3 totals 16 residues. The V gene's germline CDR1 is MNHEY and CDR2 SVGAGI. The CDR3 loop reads CASSYNTWYGQETQYF. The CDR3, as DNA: TGTGCCAGCAGTTACAATACCTGGTACGGGCAGGAGACCCAGTACTTC.

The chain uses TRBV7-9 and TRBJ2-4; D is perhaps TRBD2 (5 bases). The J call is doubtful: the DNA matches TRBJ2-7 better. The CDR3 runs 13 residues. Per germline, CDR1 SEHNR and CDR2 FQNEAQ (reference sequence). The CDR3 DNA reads TGTGCCAGCAGCTTATCGCTAGCTAACGAGCAGTACTTC. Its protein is CASSLSLANEQYF.

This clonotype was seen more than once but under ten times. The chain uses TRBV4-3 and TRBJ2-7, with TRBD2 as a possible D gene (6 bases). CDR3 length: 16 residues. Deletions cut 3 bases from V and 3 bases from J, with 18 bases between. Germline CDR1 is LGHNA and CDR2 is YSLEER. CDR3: CASSQSAGRVGYEQYF. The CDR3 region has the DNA TGCGCCAGCAGCCAGTCCGCGGGAAGGGTCGGCTACGAGCAGTACTTC.

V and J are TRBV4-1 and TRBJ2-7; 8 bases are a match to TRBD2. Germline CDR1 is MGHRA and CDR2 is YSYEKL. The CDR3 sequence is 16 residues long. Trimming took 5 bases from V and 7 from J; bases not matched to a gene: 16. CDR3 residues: CASSTYRGGRKEEQYF. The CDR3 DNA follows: TGCGCCAGCAGCACCTACCGCGGGGGGCGTAAGGAAGAGCAGTACTTC.

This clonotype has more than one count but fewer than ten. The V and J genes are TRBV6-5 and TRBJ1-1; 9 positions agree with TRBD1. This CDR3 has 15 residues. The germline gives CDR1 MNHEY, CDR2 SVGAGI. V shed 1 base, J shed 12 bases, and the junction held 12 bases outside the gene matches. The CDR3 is CASSYFPDRGIKTFF. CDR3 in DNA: TGTGCCAGCAGTTACTTCCCGGACAGGGGAATCAAAACTTTCTTT.

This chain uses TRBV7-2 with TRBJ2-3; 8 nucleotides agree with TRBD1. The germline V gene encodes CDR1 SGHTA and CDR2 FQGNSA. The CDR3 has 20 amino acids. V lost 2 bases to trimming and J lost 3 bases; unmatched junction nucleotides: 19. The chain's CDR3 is CASSLKQGARGSVKTDTQYF. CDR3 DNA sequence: TGTGCCAGCAGCTTAAAGCAGGGGGCGCGTGGGAGCGTAAAGACAGATACGCAGTATTTT. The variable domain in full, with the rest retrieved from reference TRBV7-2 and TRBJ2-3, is GAGVSQSPSNKVTEKGKDVELRCDPISGHTALYWYRQSLGQGLEFLIYFQGNSAPDKSGLPSDRFSAERTGGSVSTLTIQRTQQEDSAVYLCASSLKQGARGSVKTDTQYFGPGTRLTVL.

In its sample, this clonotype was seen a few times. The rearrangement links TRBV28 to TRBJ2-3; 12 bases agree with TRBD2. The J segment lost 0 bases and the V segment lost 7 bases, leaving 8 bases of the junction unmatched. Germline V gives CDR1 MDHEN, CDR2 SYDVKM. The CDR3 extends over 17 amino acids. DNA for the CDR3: TGTGCCAGCAAACTAGCGGGAGGTTTCACTAGCACAGATACGCAGTATTTT. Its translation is CASKLAGGFTSTDTQYF.